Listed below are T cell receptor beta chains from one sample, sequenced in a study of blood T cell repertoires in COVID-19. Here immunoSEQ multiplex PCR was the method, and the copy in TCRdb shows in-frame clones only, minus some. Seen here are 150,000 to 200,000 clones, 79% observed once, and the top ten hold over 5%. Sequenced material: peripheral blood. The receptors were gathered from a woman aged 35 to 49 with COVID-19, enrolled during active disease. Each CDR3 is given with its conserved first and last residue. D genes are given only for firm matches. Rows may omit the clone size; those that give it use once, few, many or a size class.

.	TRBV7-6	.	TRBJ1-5	TGTGCCAGCAGCCCAAATAGCAATCAGCCCCAGCATTTT	CASSPNSNQPQHF
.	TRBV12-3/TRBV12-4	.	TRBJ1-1	TGTGCCACTCGGAGGGGTAACACTGAAGCTTTCTTT	CATRRGNTEAFF
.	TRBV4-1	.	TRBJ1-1	TGCGCCAGCAGCCACACCGACAGCAACACTGAAGCTTTCTTT	CASSHTDSNTEAFF
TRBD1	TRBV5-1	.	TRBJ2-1	TGCGCCAGCAGCCCGGCGGGACAGGAGTACAATGAGCAGTTCTTC	CASSPAGQEYNEQFF
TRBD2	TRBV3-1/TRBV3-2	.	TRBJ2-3	TGTGCCAGCAGCCCGCGACTAGCGGGAGGGGCAGATACGCAGTATTTT	CASSPRLAGGADTQYF
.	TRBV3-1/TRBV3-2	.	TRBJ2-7	TGTGCCAGCAGCCAAGGACAGGCACGCGAGCAGTACTTC	CASSQGQAREQYF
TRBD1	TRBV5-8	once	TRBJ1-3	TGTGCCAGCAGCTGGGGACAGGGTGATGTCGGAAACACCATATATTTT	CASSWGQGDVGNTIYF
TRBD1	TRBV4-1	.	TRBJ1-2	TGCGCCAGCAGCCAAGCTCGGGACAGGGTCTATGGCTACACCTTC	CASSQARDRVYGYTF
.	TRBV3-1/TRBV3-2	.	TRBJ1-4	TGTGCCAGCATGCCAAGAGGGGGGGGAGAAAAACTGTTTTTT	CASMPRGGGEKLFF
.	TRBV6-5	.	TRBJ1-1	TGTGCCAGCAGACACCCCTCCACTGAAGCTTTCTTT	CASRHPSTEAFF
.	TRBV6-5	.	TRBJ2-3	TGTGCCAGCAGCCTCTCTGCGGGGATTACGGATACGCAGTATTTT	CASSLSAGITDTQYF
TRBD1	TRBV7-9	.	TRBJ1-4	TGTGCCAGCAGCTTAAGTAGGGGGCGCGATGAAAAACTGTTTTTT	CASSLSRGRDEKLFF
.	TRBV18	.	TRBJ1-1	TGTGCCAGCTCACCGGACTCCAACGAAGCTTTCTTT	CASSPDSNEAFF
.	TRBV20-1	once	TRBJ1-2	TGCAGTGCTAGCGGTCTCTATGGCTACACCTTC	CSASGLYGYTF
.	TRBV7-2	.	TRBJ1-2	TGTGCCAGCAGCCCGCCGGGGTTCTATGGCTACACCTTC	CASSPPGFYGYTF
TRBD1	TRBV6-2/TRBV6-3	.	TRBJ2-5	TGTGCCAGCAGCCCTACGCGGGACAGGGGGCGAGAGACCCAGTACTTC	CASSPTRDRGRETQYF
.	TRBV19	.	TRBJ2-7	TGTGCCAGTAGTATCGGGCTAGCTGGCGAGCAGTACTTC	CASSIGLAGEQYF
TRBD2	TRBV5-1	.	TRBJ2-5	TGCGCCAGCAGCCTAGGGACTAGGGCCCTCCAAGAGACCCAGTACTTC	CASSLGTRALQETQYF
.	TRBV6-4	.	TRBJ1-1	TGTGCCAGCAGTGCCCAACCGGGGGGCACTGAAGCTTTCTTT	CASSAQPGGTEAFF
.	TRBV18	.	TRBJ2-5	TGTGCCAGCTCACCTCAAGGAGGGGAATGGGAGACCCAGTACTTC	CASSPQGGEWETQYF
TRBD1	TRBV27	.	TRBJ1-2	TGTGCCAGCAGTTTAAATTACGACAGGGGCCCCTTATATGGCTACACCTTC	CASSLNYDRGPLYGYTF
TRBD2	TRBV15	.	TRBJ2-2	TGTGCCACCTCTAGCGGGAGGGAGAGCACCGGGGAGCTGTTTTTT	CATSSGRESTGELFF
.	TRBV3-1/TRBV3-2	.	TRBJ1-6	TGTGCCAGCAGCCAAGATAGTCGGTTGTCCCTCCACTTT	CASSQDSRLSLHF
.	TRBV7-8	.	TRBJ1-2	TGTGCCAGCAGCCCTTATTTATTAATAATGAACCACGGTGGCTACACCTTC	CASSPYLLIMNHGGYTF
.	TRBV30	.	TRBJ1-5	TGTGCCTGGAGTGTATTGGGAGTCGGTCAGCCCCAGCATTTT	CAWSVLGVGQPQHF
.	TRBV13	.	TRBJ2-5	TGTGCCAGCAGCTACCGGTTAGAGCAAGAGACCCAGTACTTC	CASSYRLEQETQYF
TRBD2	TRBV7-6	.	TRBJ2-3	TGTGCCAGCAGCTTAGAGGGACTAGCAAGGACAGATACGCAGTATTTT	CASSLEGLARTDTQYF
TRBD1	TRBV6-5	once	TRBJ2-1	TGTGCCAGCAGTTATGACAGGGGAAACAATGAGCAGTTCTTC	CASSYDRGNNEQFF
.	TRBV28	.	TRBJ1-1	TGTGCCAGCAGTTTACAGCGGCGCACTGAAGCTTTCTTT	CASSLQRRTEAFF
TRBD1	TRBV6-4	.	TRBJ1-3	TGTGCCAGTCCGACAGGGGGAAACACCATATATTTT	CASPTGGNTIYF
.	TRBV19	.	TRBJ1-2	TGTGCCGGCCGCCGAGCCTCAGAGGGAAACTATGGCTACACCTTC	CAGRRASEGNYGYTF
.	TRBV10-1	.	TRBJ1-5	TGCGCCAGCAGTGAAGGGAGAGATCAGCCCCAGCATTTT	CASSEGRDQPQHF
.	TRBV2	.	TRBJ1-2	TGTGCCAGCAGCCTAACAGGATCGAGCAATGGCTACACCTTC	CASSLTGSSNGYTF
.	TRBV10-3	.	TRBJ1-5	TGTGCCATCAGTGAGGGGCGGGGATCGAATCAGCCCCAGCATTTT	CAISEGRGSNQPQHF
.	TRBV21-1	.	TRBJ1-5	TGTGCCAGCAGCAAACTAGGGGGACACCGACGCCATAGCAATCAGCCCCAGCATTTT	CASSKLGGHRRHSNQPQHF
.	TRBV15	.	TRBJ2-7	TGTGCCACCAGCAGAGAGGAGCACTCGTACGAGCAGTACTTC	CATSREEHSYEQYF
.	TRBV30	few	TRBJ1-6	TGTGCCTGGAGTGGTGGGAGACGTAATTCACCCCTCCACTTT	CAWSGGRRNSPLHF
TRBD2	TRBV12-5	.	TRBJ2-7	TGTGCTAGTGGGAGCGGGGGTGGTAGGGGGGCCTACGAGCAGTACTTC	CASGSGGGRGAYEQYF
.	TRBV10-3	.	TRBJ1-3	TGTGCCATCAGTGCCTGGGGAGGGGTCCCTGGAAACACCATATATTTT	CAISAWGGVPGNTIYF
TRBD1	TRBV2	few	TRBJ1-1	TGTGCCAGCAGTGGAGGGGGCCCGAACACTGAAGCTTTCTTT	CASSGGGPNTEAFF
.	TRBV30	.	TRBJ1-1	TGTGCCTGGAGAGCCGGTACAGTAAACACTGAAGCTTTCTTT	CAWRAGTVNTEAFF
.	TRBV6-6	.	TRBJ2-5	TGTGCCGCGTCGAAGACTATCTTTCAAGAGACCCAGTACTTC	CAASKTIFQETQYF